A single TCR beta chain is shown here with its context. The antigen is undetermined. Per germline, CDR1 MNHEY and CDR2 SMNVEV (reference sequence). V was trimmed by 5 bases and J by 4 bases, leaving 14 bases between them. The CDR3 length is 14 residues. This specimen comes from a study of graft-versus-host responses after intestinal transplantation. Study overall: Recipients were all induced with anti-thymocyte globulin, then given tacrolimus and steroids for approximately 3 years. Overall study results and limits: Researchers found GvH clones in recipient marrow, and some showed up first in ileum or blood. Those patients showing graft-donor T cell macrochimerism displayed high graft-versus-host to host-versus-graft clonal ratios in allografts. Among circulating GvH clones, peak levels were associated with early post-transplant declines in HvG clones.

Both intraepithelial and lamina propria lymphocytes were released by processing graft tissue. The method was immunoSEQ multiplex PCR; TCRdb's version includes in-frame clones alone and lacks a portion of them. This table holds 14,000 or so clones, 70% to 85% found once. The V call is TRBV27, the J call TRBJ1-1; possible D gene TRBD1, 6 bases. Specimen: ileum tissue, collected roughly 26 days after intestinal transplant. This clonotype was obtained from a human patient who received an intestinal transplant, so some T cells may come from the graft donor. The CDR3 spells CASSIQGIGTEAFF. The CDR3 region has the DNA TGTGCCAGCAGTATCCAGGGGATAGGCACTGAAGCTTTCTTT.